The 5 T cell receptor beta chains presented below share a single source sample, sequenced in a study of CD8 T cells in Susac syndrome. After extraction with the RNeasy kit, 0.5 to 1 ug of the RNA was reverse transcribed using random hexamers. MiXCR, applied by TCRdb to the immunoSEQ multiplex PCR reads, yields one record per CDR3 protein. The sample lists roughly 200,000 distinct CDR3 sequences, just under 95% occurring once. Sequences were obtained from CD4+ T cells from PBMCs. Receptor source: a human donor with multiple sclerosis.

The CDR3 loop is CAWSVREGSEQYF. Written as DNA, the CDR3 is TGTGCCTGGAGTGTACGGGAAGGCAGCGAGCAGTACTTC. V usage is TRBV30 and J usage is TRBJ2-7; possible D gene TRBD2, 5 bases. The CDR3 runs to 13 residues. The germline CDR1 and CDR2 sequences are GTSNPN and SVGIG (reference sequence). The germline V and J ends were trimmed by 0 bases and 6 bases, with 12 bases remaining between them.

In its sample, this clonotype was seen once. J is TRBJ2-5 and V is TRBV30; no clear D gene. The V gene lost 2 bases and the J gene lost 5 bases, with 6 bases spanning the gap. The CDR3 spans 11 residues. Per the germline V gene, CDR1 is GTSNPN and CDR2 is SVGIG (reference sequence). The CDR3 DNA reads TGTGCCTGGAGTCCGTCGGAGACCCAGTACTTC. It yields the protein CAWSPSETQYF.

Here the CDR3 DNA reads TGTGCCAGCAGCCGGGGGCTTGACACTGAAGCTTTCTTT. Encoded protein: CASSRGLDTEAFF. The V gene is TRBV14, the J gene TRBJ1-1; perhaps TRBD1 as D (6 bases). This CDR3 comprises 13 residues. The V gene lost 4 bases and the J gene lost 3 bases, with 9 bases spanning the gap. Germline CDR1 SGHDN, CDR2 FVKESK. Supplemented by reference TRBV14 and TRBJ1-1, the full variable domain reads EAGVTQFPSHSVIEKGQTVTLRCDPISGHDNLYWYRRVMGKEIKFLLHFVKESKQDESGMPNNRFLAERTGGTYSTLKVQPAELEDSGVYFCASSRGLDTEAFFGQGTRLTVV.

The V gene is TRBV29-1, the J gene TRBJ2-1; perhaps TRBD1 as D (5 bases). There are 13 residues in the CDR3. Germline V gene data show CDR1 as SQVTM and CDR2 as ANQGSEA. V lost 1 base and J 5 bases, leaving 9 bases between the germline ends. This chain's CDR3 is CSVEGWTHNEQFF. CDR3 DNA: TGCAGCGTTGAAGGTTGGACACACAATGAGCAGTTCTTC.

The rearrangement links TRBV20-1 to TRBJ1-1; D remains unclear. Germline assignment: CDR1 DFQATT and CDR2 SNEGSKA (reference sequence). The CDR3 sequence is 12 residues long. The V end was cut by 3 bases, the J end by 1 base, with 6 bases between. CDR3 region: CSASQPNTEAFF. As DNA, the CDR3 is TGCAGTGCTAGTCAGCCGAACACTGAAGCTTTCTTT.